Below, 22 T cell receptor beta chains from the same sample are listed, as sequenced in a study of blood T cell repertoires in COVID-19. The assay was immunoSEQ multiplex PCR, and TCRdb's table has in-frame clones only and misses some. Here the sample spans around 200,000 clones, under 90% being singletons. Sequencing was carried out using peripheral blood. The receptors derive from a man older than 75 with acute or convalescent COVID-19.

This sequence joins TRBV6-2 or TRBV6-3 and TRBJ2-7, with TRBD2 identical over 12 bases. Germline CDR1 and CDR2: MNHEY and SVGEGT. The CDR3 totals 17 residues. V lost 0 bases and J lost 2; bases outside the gene matches: 5. This CDR3 reads CASSYSRTSGDTYEQYV. The CDR3 DNA follows: TGTGCCAGCAGTTACTCCCGGACTAGCGGGGATACCTACGAGCAGTACGTC.

This clone showed up just once. CDR3 protein: CASSPGLSPNEKLFF. The CDR3 bases are TGTGCCAGCTCACCAGGTCTCAGTCCTAATGAAAAACTGTTTTTT. The gene calls are TRBV18 and TRBJ1-4; no clear D. The CDR3 contains 15 residues. V lost 2 bases to trimming and J lost 3 bases, with 10 bases between them. Looked up from germline, CDR1 is KGHSH and CDR2 is LQKENI.

Details on this clone: The same CDR3 can be traced to other DNA sequences in this sample. The chain recombines TRBV9 with TRBJ2-1; possible D gene TRBD2, 6 bases. The CDR3 runs 15 residues. The V and J ends lost 0 bases and 2 bases respectively, with 9 bases between them. Germline V gene lookup returns CDR1 SGDLS and CDR2 YYNGEE. The CDR3 is CASSVAGGPYNEQFF. The CDR3 bases are TGTGCCAGCAGCGTAGCCGGGGGACCCTACAATGAGCAGTTCTTC. Complete variable domain (other parts from reference TRBV9 and TRBJ2-1): DSGVTQTPKHLITATGQRVTLRCSPRSGDLSVYWYQQSLDQGLQFLIQYYNGEERAKGNILERFSAQQFPDLHSELNLSSLELGDSALYFCASSVAGGPYNEQFFGPGTRLTVL.

This clone was seen more than once but under ten times. The rearrangement joins TRBV30 to TRBJ2-7; D call uncertain. V was clipped by 8 bases and J by 6 bases, with 20 bases between them. CDR3 length equals 13 residues. Per germline, CDR1 GTSNPN and CDR2 SVGIG (reference sequence). The CDR3 DNA follows: TGTGCCGCGAGAGGTTCGTTACCGGGCGAGCAGTACTTC. Translated: CAARGSLPGEQYF.

The chain is built from TRBV5-1 and TRBJ2-2, with 7 bases matching TRBD1. J lost 0 bases, V lost 4 bases, and 6 bases had no gene match. The CDR3 spans 16 residues. The germline V gene has CDR1 SGHRS and CDR2 YFSETQ. The CDR3 coding sequence is TGCGCCAGCAGCCCCCGACAGGGCGCGAACACCGGGGAGCTGTTTTTT. It codes for CASSPRQGANTGELFF.

In this sample, this clone turned up once. V and J are TRBV30 and TRBJ1-3; D gene unclear. Trimming removed 3 bases at V and 2 bases at J, with 11 bases between. The CDR3 is made up of 14 amino acids. Germline V gives CDR1 GTSNPN, CDR2 SVGIG (reference sequence). The CDR3 nucleotides are TGTGCCTGGAGCCTTAGTTCCGCTGGAAACACCATATATTTT. This codes for CAWSLSSAGNTIYF.

This clone is a singleton in its sample. The rearrangement uses TRBV11-3 and TRBJ2-3, with 10 bases aligning to TRBD1. This CDR3 region has 14 residues. The germline V gene has CDR1 SGHNT and CDR2 YENEEA. V shed 6 bases, J shed 8 bases, and the junction held 8 bases outside the gene matches. The chain's CDR3 is CASRGGQGVVTQYF. The DNA for the CDR3 is TGTGCCAGCAGGGGAGGACAGGGGGTTGTTACGCAGTATTTT.

This chain joins TRBV6-6 and TRBJ1-3; tentative D call: TRBD1 (5 bases). The CDR3 is 15 amino acids. V was cut by 4 bases and J by 0 bases, with 10 bases left in between. Germline V gives CDR1 MNHNY, CDR2 SVGAGI (reference sequence). DNA for the CDR3: TGTGCCAGCAGTTCCCCGGGACTCTCTGGAAACACCATATATTTT. It is translated as CASSSPGLSGNTIYF.

This rearrangement joins TRBV28 to TRBJ2-1, with D possibly matching TRBD2 (6 bases). Germline CDR1 and CDR2: MDHEN and SYDVKM. CDR3 length equals 13 residues. V lost 3 bases to trimming and J lost 9 bases, with 12 bases between them. CDR3 sequence reads: CASSFILASEQFF. DNA for the CDR3: TGTGCCAGCAGTTTTATCCTAGCGTCTGAGCAGTTCTTC.

The chain has TRBV11-2 and TRBJ2-2; TRBD1 matches at 8 bases. The ends lost 5 bases at V and 8 bases at J; junction bases unmatched: 7. CDR1 SGHAT and CDR2 FQNNGV come from the germline V gene. CDR3 length: 14 residues. CDR3 in amino acids: CASSPTGVRGELFF. Here the CDR3 DNA reads TGTGCCAGCAGCCCGACAGGGGTGCGAGGGGAGCTGTTTTTT.

DNA of the CDR3: TGTGCCAGCAGCAACGAGGGTATCGGTCGCGAGCAGTACGTC. This encodes CASSNEGIGREQYV. The chain uses TRBV6-5 and TRBJ2-7; D might be TRBD2 (5 bases). The V end lost 6 bases, the J end lost 6 bases, and 18 bases lay between the germline ends. This CDR3 is 14 amino acids long. CDR1 and CDR2 (germline): MNHEY, SVGAGI.

V usage is TRBV29-1 and J usage is TRBJ1-1; D might be TRBD1 (5 bases). V lost 6 bases, J lost 0 bases, and 14 bases lay in between. Germline values: CDR1 SQVTM, CDR2 ANQGSEA. This CDR3 has 14 residues. This CDR3 is CSVGDWTMNTEAFF. The CDR3 DNA reads TGCAGCGTGGGGGACTGGACAATGAACACTGAAGCTTTCTTT.

The genes are TRBV27 and TRBJ2-1; the D gene is possibly TRBD2 (5 bases). Between the trimmed V and J ends, which lost 3 bases and 1 base, there was a span of 13 bases. This CDR3 is 16 amino acids long. The germline V gene encodes CDR1 MNHEY and CDR2 SMNVEV (reference sequence). CDR3 in amino acids: CASSFPPGRSYNEQFF. In nucleotides, the CDR3 is TGTGCCAGCAGTTTCCCCCCTGGGAGATCCTACAATGAGCAGTTCTTC.

This chain links TRBV10-3 with TRBJ1-4; D remains unclear. Deletions cut 5 bases from V and 13 bases from J, with 17 bases between. This CDR3 spans 13 amino acids. The germline CDR1 and CDR2 sequences are ENHRY and SYGVKD. The CDR3 nucleotides read TGTGCCATCAGTCCAGACGGACTTCGTGGACTGTTTTTT. Translating it yields CAISPDGLRGLFF.

This CDR3 reads CASSPPGANVLTF. The CDR3 DNA sequence: TGTGCCAGCAGCCCCCCGGGGGCCAACGTCCTGACTTTC. This chain joins TRBV7-8 and TRBJ2-6; D is unclear. CDR1 is SGHVS, CDR2 FQNEAQ, per germline. With 5 bases removed from V and 4 bases from J, the gap between germline ends came to 6 bases. The CDR3 has 13 amino acids.

The chain has TRBV18 and TRBJ1-5; 8 bases fit TRBD1. Germline V lookup: CDR1 KGHSH, CDR2 LQKENI. V dropped 5 bases and J dropped 6; count of bases not matched to a gene: 6. The CDR3 spans 14 residues. The CDR3 protein is CASSDTGGGQPQHF. For the CDR3, the DNA is TGTGCCAGCTCAGACACAGGGGGAGGTCAGCCCCAGCATTTT.

This chain joins TRBV5-1 and TRBJ2-5, with 8 bases that match TRBD1. Trimming took 4 bases from V and 3 from J; bases not matched to a gene: 2. Germline CDR1 SGHRS, CDR2 YFSETQ. The CDR3 sequence is 13 residues long. The CDR3 sequence is CASSLDREETQYF. Here the CDR3 DNA reads TGCGCCAGCAGCCTGGACAGGGAAGAGACCCAGTACTTC.

The V call is TRBV27, the J call TRBJ2-1; D unresolved. CDR1 and CDR2 from the germline V gene are MNHEY and SMNVEV (reference sequence). The V gene lost 0 bases and the J gene lost 8 bases, with 5 bases spanning the gap. The CDR3 totals 12 residues. CDR3 loop: CASSLSGYEQFF. The CDR3 bases are TGTGCCAGCAGTTTATCCGGGTATGAGCAGTTCTTC.

The J gene is TRBJ2-3, the V gene TRBV7-2; D is possibly TRBD1 (6 bases). V was pared by 4 bases and J by 2 bases, with 19 bases between. The CDR3 sequence is 17 residues long. The germline V gene encodes CDR1 SGHTA and CDR2 FQGNSA. The CDR3 sequence: CASSSQQQGPVTDTQYF. In DNA, the CDR3 is TGTGCCAGCAGCTCTCAACAACAGGGACCAGTCACAGATACGCAGTATTTT.

The rearrangement uses TRBV7-2 and TRBJ2-5; D remains ambiguous. Trimming left V 1 base short and J 5 bases short, with 11 bases between. This CDR3 comprises 14 residues. Looked up from germline, CDR1 is SGHTA and CDR2 is FQGNSA. CDR3 nucleotide sequence: TGTGCCAGCAGCTTAGAGGTCACCGGGGAGACCCAGTACTTC. Protein sequence: CASSLEVTGETQYF.

The V gene is TRBV7-9, the J gene TRBJ2-3, with D possibly being TRBD2 (5 bases). Trimming removed 2 bases from V and 6 bases from J, with 12 bases in between. Germline CDR1 reads SEHNR; CDR2 reads FQNEAQ (reference sequence). The CDR3 is 14 residues long. CDR3 sequence (DNA): TGTGCCAGCAGCTTAACTACCCCGGGGGATACGCAGTATTTT. Its protein is CASSLTTPGDTQYF.

V usage is TRBV7-3 and J usage is TRBJ1-1, with D tentatively TRBD1 (5 bases). Germline assignment: CDR1 SGHTA and CDR2 FQGTGA. V shed 2 bases and J shed 4 bases, with 14 bases lying between them. The CDR3 has 15 residues. CDR3 loop: CASSLLGDFGTEAFF. DNA for the CDR3: TGTGCCAGCAGCTTACTAGGGGATTTCGGCACTGAAGCTTTCTTT.